This T cell receptor beta chain was profiled in a study of shared clonotypes between healthy human individuals. Study-wide context: Donors had three CD4 naive, three CD4 memory, two CD8 naive and one CD8 memory plate apiece.

Concerning this clone: The antigen is unknown. Different DNA sequences within this sample yield the same CDR3.

J gave up 6 bases and V 7 bases, and 3 bases lay outside the gene matches. The germline V gene has CDR1 SNHLY and CDR2 FYNNEI. CDR3 size: 12 residues. Each sorted subset replicate got 200 ng genomic DNA, 25,000 to 35,000 genomes. Profiled with immunoSEQ multiplex PCR; TCRdb holds only in-frame clones, not every one. The profile shows about 1.1 million clones, around 82% of them singletons. Study-level points and caveats: Compared with clonotypes that all four donors shared, non-shared clonotypes had lower generation probabilities. Tissue TCR repertoires likely differ from these blood-only repertoires.

Sequencing input: memory CD4+ T cells from PBMCs. Subset given: CD45RA-negative fraction. The chain joins TRBV2 to TRBJ2-1; 7 bases match TRBD2. This TCR was sampled from a man younger than 35 in good health. Some clones in this sample may be carry-over from other donors' samples. The CDR3 spells CASMGGGNEQFF. CDR3 nucleotide sequence: TGTGCCAGCATGGGCGGGGGCAATGAGCAGTTCTTC.